Presented here are 29 T cell receptor beta chains from one specimen sequenced in a study of spatial heterogeneity in lung cancer. Time point defined: sample taken at primary tumor resection. Researchers sequenced whole RNA taken from tumor, nontumor lung or frozen PBMC without sorting. TCRdb re-called the 5' RACE reads with MiXCR, one entry per CDR3 protein. Among tens of thousands of distinct CDR3 sequences listed, 4% to 6% were seen once. Sequences were derived from PBMCs, sampled at surgery. All receptors derive from a female donor with early-stage non-small cell lung cancer.

This clonotype was seen only a few times. This chain uses TRBV7-2 with TRBJ1-5; TRBD1 aligns across 10 bases. V dropped 5 bases and J dropped 6; count of bases not matched to a gene: 4. Germline assignment: CDR1 SGHTA and CDR2 FQGNSA. There are 14 residues in the CDR3. The CDR3 sequence is CASSGTGEGQPQHF. The CDR3 DNA reads TGTGCCAGCAGCGGGACAGGGGAAGGTCAGCCCCAGCATTTT.

There are many counts of this clonotype. The CDR3 nucleotides read TGTGCTAGTGGTTTGGTTCGGGACACCATATATTTT. Amino acids: CASGLVRDTIYF. The chain recombines TRBV12-5 with TRBJ1-3, with unresolved D. Trimming left V 0 bases short and J 8 bases short, with 5 bases between. Germline-derived CDR1 and CDR2 are LGHNT and FRNRAP. The CDR3 totals 12 residues.

The chain is built from TRBV20-1 and TRBJ2-3, with 8 positions matching TRBD2. CDR3 length: 17 amino acids. CDR1 DFQATT and CDR2 SNEGSKA come from the germline V gene (reference sequence). The V gene end was trimmed by 0 bases and the J gene end by 2 bases; junction bases not matched to a gene: 10. CDR3 loop: CSARDLKRGTFTDTQYF. CDR3 coding DNA: TGCAGTGCTAGAGATCTTAAGCGGGGGACCTTCACAGATACGCAGTATTTT.

This clonotype has a handful of counts. The rearrangement uses TRBV7-6 and TRBJ2-7; weak D call: TRBD1 (6 bases). V lost 1 base, J lost 7 bases, and 14 bases lay in between. Germline V gene sequence: CDR1 SGHVS, CDR2 FNYEAQ. The CDR3 spans 14 residues. The CDR3 here is CASSLGKQGGEQYF. CDR3 coding DNA: TGTGCCAGCAGCTTAGGCAAACAGGGTGGGGAGCAGTACTTC.

This clonotype came up many times. V is TRBV2 and J is TRBJ2-1, with 10 bases fitting TRBD2. This CDR3 is built from 15 residues. CDR1 and CDR2 (germline): SNHLY, FYNNEI. V dropped 4 bases and J dropped 9; count of bases not matched to a gene: 9. The CDR3 loop is CASSAASGGVTEQFF. CDR3 nucleotides: TGTGCCAGCAGTGCTGCGAGCGGGGGGGTCACTGAGCAGTTCTTC.

In this sample, this clonotype turned up many times. V usage is TRBV28 and J usage is TRBJ1-4; a possible D gene is TRBD1 (6 bases). The germline V and J ends were trimmed by 5 bases and 13 bases, with 14 bases remaining between them. The CDR3 consists of 12 residues. Looked up from germline, CDR1 is MDHEN and CDR2 is SYDVKM. The DNA of the CDR3 is TGTGCCAGCAGTACAGGGCTGGGTCGACTGTTTTTT. This sequence encodes CASSTGLGRLFF.

This clonotype has a count of ten or more. This rearrangement joins TRBV11-2 to TRBJ2-7, with 9 bases identical to TRBD1. Germline CDR1 reads SGHAT; CDR2 reads FQNNGV. The trim removed 4 bases at V and 0 bases at J, leaving 7 bases unmatched. CDR3 length: 16 residues. CDR3 DNA: TGTGCCAGCAGCTCCCCTGACAGGGGGACCTCCTACGAGCAGTACTTC. Its translation is CASSSPDRGTSYEQYF.

The rearrangement links TRBV30 to TRBJ2-5; D call uncertain. The CDR3 totals 13 residues. V was shortened by 2 bases and J by 4 bases, with 11 bases between the two germline ends. CDR1 and CDR2 (germline): GTSNPN, SVGIG (reference sequence). The CDR3 protein is CAWSFRLGETQYF. CDR3 DNA sequence: TGTGCCTGGAGTTTCCGCTTAGGAGAGACCCAGTACTTC.

This clonotype was counted ten times or more. This chain joins TRBV2 and TRBJ2-2; weak D call: TRBD1 (5 bases). CDR1 SNHLY and CDR2 FYNNEI come from the germline V gene. V lost 2 bases, J lost 5 bases, and 9 bases lay in between. The length of the CDR3 is 14 residues. For the CDR3, the DNA is TGTGCCAGCAGTGAACGACAGATAACCGGGGAGCTGTTTTTT. Residues: CASSERQITGELFF. The full variable domain, its missing parts supplied by reference TRBV2 and TRBJ2-2, is EPEVTQTPSHQVTQMGQEVILRCVPISNHLYFYWYRQILGQKVEFLVSFYNNEISEKSEIFDDQFSVERPDGSNFTLKIRSTKLEDSAMYFCASSERQITGELFFGEGSRLTVL.

The chain joins TRBV12-3 or TRBV12-4 to TRBJ1-5; 7 bases are a match to TRBD1. Germline trimming cut 6 bases from V and 9 bases from J; bases unmatched to any gene: 8. The CDR3 runs to 13 residues. The CDR3 sequence: CASRLGQVAPQHF. The CDR3, as DNA: TGTGCCAGCAGACTAGGACAGGTAGCGCCCCAGCATTTT.

This clonotype was counted between two and nine times. J is TRBJ2-7 and V is TRBV1; no DNA check was done on the table's D call, TRBD1. TRBV1 is marked as a pseudogene. The CDR3 length is 15 residues. In DNA form, the CDR3 reads TGCACCAGCAGCCTTGGATTCCCCTCCTCCTACGAGCAGTACTTC. Protein: CTSSLGFPSSYEQYF.

CDR3: CASINGGHLNTEAFF. The CDR3 DNA follows: TGTGCCAGCATCAATGGGGGGCACCTGAACACTGAAGCTTTCTTT. The genes are TRBV5-6 and TRBJ1-1; tentatively, D is TRBD1 (6 bases). Trimming took 6 bases from V and 0 from J, leaving 15 bases between them. This CDR3 region has 15 residues. Looked up from germline, CDR1 is SGHDT and CDR2 is YYEEEE.

This clonotype was recorded many times. The CDR3 DNA sequence: TGTGCCAGCAGTCCGGGACAGGGCCCTAGGGGTGAGCAGTTCTTC. It translates to CASSPGQGPRGEQFF. V and J are TRBV6-1 and TRBJ2-1; 9 nucleotides match TRBD1. Unmatched junction bases numbered 11, after V lost 5 bases and J lost 9 bases. CDR3 length equals 15 residues. Germline CDR1 reads MNHNS; CDR2 reads SASEGT.

This clonotype was observed many times. The rearrangement joins TRBV5-1 to TRBJ1-5; TRBD1 agrees at 8 bases. CDR3 length equals 14 residues. Germline V gene sequence: CDR1 SGHRS, CDR2 YFSETQ. The ends lost 4 bases at V and 4 bases at J; junction bases unmatched: 4. The CDR3 DNA is TGCGCCAGCAGCGTAGGGACAGGTAATCAGCCCCAGCATTTT. Protein product: CASSVGTGNQPQHF.

This clonotype was counted between two and nine times. This chain links TRBV14 with TRBJ1-6; 8 bases match TRBD1. The CDR3 runs to 15 residues. V lost 4 bases and J lost 6; bases outside the gene matches: 5. Per germline, CDR1 SGHDN and CDR2 FVKESK. DNA for the CDR3: TGTGCCAGCAGCCTTCGGACAGGGACTAATTCACCCCTCCACTTT. As protein: CASSLRTGTNSPLHF.

This clonotype has at least ten counts. V usage is TRBV20-1 and J usage is TRBJ2-5, with TRBD2 matching over 11 bases. Trimming at V came to 5 bases and at J to 0 bases, leaving 8 bases not matched to a gene. Germline V CDR1 and CDR2: DFQATT, SNEGSKA (reference sequence). The CDR3 runs 16 residues. In DNA form, the CDR3 reads TGCAGTGCTGGTACTAGCGGGGGCTCTTACCAAGAGACCCAGTACTTC. Encoded protein: CSAGTSGGSYQETQYF.

This clonotype was counted at least ten times. The chain is built from TRBV10-3 and TRBJ2-1; 8 bases match TRBD2. The CDR3 totals 17 residues. The germline V gene encodes CDR1 ENHRY and CDR2 SYGVKD. V was pared by 6 bases and J by 0 bases, with 10 bases of the junction left unmatched. The CDR3 protein is CAIRDSSGVTSYNEQFF. DNA of the CDR3: TGTGCCATCAGAGACAGTAGCGGGGTGACCTCCTACAATGAGCAGTTCTTC.

This clonotype was recorded at least ten times. The V call is TRBV7-3, the J call TRBJ1-1; 10 bases align to TRBD1. The J segment lost 4 bases and the V segment lost 5 bases, leaving 10 bases of the junction unmatched. The CDR3 has 16 amino acids. CDR1 is SGHTA and CDR2 is FQGTGA in the germline V gene. The CDR3 loop reads CASSPYGTGVGTEAFF. CDR3 in DNA: TGTGCCAGCAGCCCCTATGGGACAGGGGTGGGCACTGAAGCTTTCTTT.

This clonotype was detected many times. This chain links TRBV9 with TRBJ1-1; a possible D gene is TRBD1 (5 bases). Germline CDR1 and CDR2: SGDLS and YYNGEE. Trimming shortened V by 0 bases and J by 7 bases, and 10 bases separated the two germline ends. The CDR3 spans 13 residues. CDR3 residues: CASSVVGASEAFF. The CDR3 DNA follows: TGTGCCAGCAGCGTAGTCGGGGCGAGTGAAGCTTTCTTT.

The table lists this clonotype with many counts. The chain is built from TRBV20-1 and TRBJ2-1, with D possibly TRBD1 on 5 matching bases. V gave up 5 bases and J gave up 5 bases, with 13 bases separating them. Germline V lookup: CDR1 DFQATT, CDR2 SNEGSKA (reference sequence). The CDR3 contains 13 residues. CDR3 sequence: CSAGLNRNNEQFF. CDR3 nucleotides: TGCAGTGCTGGTTTGAACAGGAACAATGAGCAGTTCTTC.

The chain has TRBV28 and TRBJ1-1; D uncertain. With 5 bases removed from V and 3 bases from J, the gap between germline ends came to 13 bases. The CDR3 is made up of 14 amino acids. Germline loops: CDR1 MDHEN, CDR2 SYDVKM. CDR3 loop: CASSTPPGDTEAFF. The CDR3 nucleotides read TGTGCCAGCAGTACCCCACCCGGGGACACTGAAGCTTTCTTT.

This clonotype was counted at least ten times. V and J are TRBV9 and TRBJ2-7, with no clear D. V was trimmed by 0 bases and J by 1 base, leaving 5 bases between them. The CDR3 has 13 residues. The V gene's germline CDR1 is SGDLS and CDR2 YYNGEE. The CDR3 bases are TGTGCCAGCAGCGTAGGCAATTCCTACGAGCAGTACTTC. Translating it yields CASSVGNSYEQYF.

The chain is built from TRBV11-2 and TRBJ2-5; TRBD2 matches 7 bases. V shed 8 bases and J 1 base; nucleotides not matched to a gene: 4. Germline V gene data show CDR1 as SGHAT and CDR2 as FQNNGV. The CDR3 sequence is 13 residues long. The CDR3 loop reads CASGRTSQETQYF. The CDR3 bases are TGTGCCAGCGGCCGGACTAGCCAAGAGACCCAGTACTTC.

This clonotype was observed at least ten times. The V and J genes are TRBV2 and TRBJ2-7; TRBD1 matches at 10 bases. Germline V gives CDR1 SNHLY, CDR2 FYNNEI. The CDR3 has 15 residues. With V trimmed by 3 bases and J by 4 bases, 6 bases remained unmatched. The CDR3 DNA reads TGTGCCAGCAGTGAGCAGGGACAGGGGCTATACGAGCAGTACTTC. It translates to CASSEQGQGLYEQYF.

Many counts were recorded for this clonotype. The rearrangement joins TRBV9 to TRBJ2-3, with TRBD2 matching over 8 bases. This CDR3 is built from 16 residues. The trim removed 3 bases at V and 2 bases at J, leaving 8 bases unmatched. Looked up from germline, CDR1 is SGDLS and CDR2 is YYNGEE. CDR3 protein: CASSALGAGDTDTQYF. CDR3 DNA: TGTGCCAGCAGCGCCCTCGGAGCGGGGGACACAGATACGCAGTATTTT.

This clonotype was counted many times. The V call is TRBV2, the J call TRBJ2-3; 16 bases match TRBD2. This CDR3 is built from 16 residues. The V segment lost 7 bases and the J segment 5 bases; nucleotides outside the gene matches: 6. CDR1 is SNHLY and CDR2 is FYNNEI in the germline V gene. CDR3: CASTGTSGGAGDTQYF. In DNA form, the CDR3 reads TGTGCCAGCACTGGGACTAGCGGGGGGGCAGGAGATACGCAGTATTTT.

The chain couples TRBV7-6 to TRBJ1-4; D ambiguous. CDR1 and CDR2 (germline): SGHVS, FNYEAQ. V lost 6 bases to trimming and J lost 7 bases, with 12 bases between them. The length of the CDR3 is 13 residues. The CDR3 DNA sequence: TGTGCCAGCAGGTTGACGGTTGGTGAAAAACTGTTTTTT. Translated: CASRLTVGEKLFF.

This clonotype was detected ten times or more. This chain joins TRBV7-2 and TRBJ2-3; no firm D call. The CDR3 is 15 residues long. Between the trimmed V and J ends, which lost 0 bases and 2 bases, there was a span of 9 bases. The germline CDR1 and CDR2 sequences are SGHTA and FQGNSA. DNA of the CDR3: TGTGCCAGCAGCTTAGCCCCCGGTTACACAGATACGCAGTATTTT. Protein product: CASSLAPGYTDTQYF.

Only a few counts were recorded for this clonotype. This chain joins TRBV11-2 and TRBJ2-7; TRBD2 aligns across 9 bases. There are 15 residues in the CDR3. V trimming: 5 bases; J trimming: 4 bases; junction bases outside the gene matches: 9. From germline, CDR1 is SGHAT and CDR2 FQNNGV. This chain's CDR3 is CASSRGSGGSYEQYF. For the CDR3, the DNA is TGTGCCAGCAGCCGTGGGAGCGGGGGGTCATACGAGCAGTACTTC.